This is a list of T cell receptor beta chains from one sample in a study of shared clonotypes between healthy human individuals. Some clones are missing from TCRdb's copy, which holds only in-frame ones; the method was immunoSEQ multiplex PCR. This repertoire shows over a million clones, about 75% found once; its top ten account for about 1.5%. Sequencing input: memory CD4+ T cells sorted from blood. The receptors were sampled from a man aged 18 to 30 in good health. Both conserved end residues are part of each CDR3. Size values are once, few and many counts, or a class for expanded clones, and some rows have none.

cdr3_length: 12; clone_size: .; j_call: TRBJ1-2; v_call: TRBV28; cdr3_aa: CASSLGGLGYTF
cdr3_length: 16; clone_size: .; j_call: TRBJ2-1; v_call: TRBV13; cdr3_aa: CASSQDLTGSYNEQFF
cdr3_length: 13; clone_size: .; j_call: TRBJ2-5; v_call: TRBV7-2; cdr3_aa: CASSSDRSGTQYF
cdr3_length: 15; clone_size: .; j_call: TRBJ1-6; v_call: TRBV15; cdr3_aa: CATSNSGTNNSPLHF
cdr3_length: 14; clone_size: .; j_call: TRBJ2-3; v_call: TRBV5-4; cdr3_aa: CASSLRTSTDTQYF
cdr3_length: 15; clone_size: once; j_call: TRBJ2-7; v_call: TRBV27; cdr3_aa: CASRTLAGAFGEQYF
cdr3_length: 18; clone_size: few; j_call: TRBJ1-1; v_call: TRBV5-1; cdr3_aa: CASSLAGDRGLVSTEAFF
cdr3_length: 11; clone_size: .; j_call: TRBJ2-1; v_call: TRBV20-1; cdr3_aa: CSAPLVNEQFF
cdr3_length: 14; clone_size: .; j_call: TRBJ2-3; v_call: TRBV5-1; cdr3_aa: CASSYGQITDTQYF
cdr3_length: 19; clone_size: .; j_call: TRBJ2-1; v_call: TRBV9; cdr3_aa: CASSVGPRSLVGENNEQFF
cdr3_length: 14; clone_size: few; j_call: TRBJ1-6; v_call: TRBV28; cdr3_aa: CASRTGTPSSPLHF
cdr3_length: 15; clone_size: few; j_call: TRBJ2-3; v_call: TRBV30; cdr3_aa: CAWSARLGGVDTQYF